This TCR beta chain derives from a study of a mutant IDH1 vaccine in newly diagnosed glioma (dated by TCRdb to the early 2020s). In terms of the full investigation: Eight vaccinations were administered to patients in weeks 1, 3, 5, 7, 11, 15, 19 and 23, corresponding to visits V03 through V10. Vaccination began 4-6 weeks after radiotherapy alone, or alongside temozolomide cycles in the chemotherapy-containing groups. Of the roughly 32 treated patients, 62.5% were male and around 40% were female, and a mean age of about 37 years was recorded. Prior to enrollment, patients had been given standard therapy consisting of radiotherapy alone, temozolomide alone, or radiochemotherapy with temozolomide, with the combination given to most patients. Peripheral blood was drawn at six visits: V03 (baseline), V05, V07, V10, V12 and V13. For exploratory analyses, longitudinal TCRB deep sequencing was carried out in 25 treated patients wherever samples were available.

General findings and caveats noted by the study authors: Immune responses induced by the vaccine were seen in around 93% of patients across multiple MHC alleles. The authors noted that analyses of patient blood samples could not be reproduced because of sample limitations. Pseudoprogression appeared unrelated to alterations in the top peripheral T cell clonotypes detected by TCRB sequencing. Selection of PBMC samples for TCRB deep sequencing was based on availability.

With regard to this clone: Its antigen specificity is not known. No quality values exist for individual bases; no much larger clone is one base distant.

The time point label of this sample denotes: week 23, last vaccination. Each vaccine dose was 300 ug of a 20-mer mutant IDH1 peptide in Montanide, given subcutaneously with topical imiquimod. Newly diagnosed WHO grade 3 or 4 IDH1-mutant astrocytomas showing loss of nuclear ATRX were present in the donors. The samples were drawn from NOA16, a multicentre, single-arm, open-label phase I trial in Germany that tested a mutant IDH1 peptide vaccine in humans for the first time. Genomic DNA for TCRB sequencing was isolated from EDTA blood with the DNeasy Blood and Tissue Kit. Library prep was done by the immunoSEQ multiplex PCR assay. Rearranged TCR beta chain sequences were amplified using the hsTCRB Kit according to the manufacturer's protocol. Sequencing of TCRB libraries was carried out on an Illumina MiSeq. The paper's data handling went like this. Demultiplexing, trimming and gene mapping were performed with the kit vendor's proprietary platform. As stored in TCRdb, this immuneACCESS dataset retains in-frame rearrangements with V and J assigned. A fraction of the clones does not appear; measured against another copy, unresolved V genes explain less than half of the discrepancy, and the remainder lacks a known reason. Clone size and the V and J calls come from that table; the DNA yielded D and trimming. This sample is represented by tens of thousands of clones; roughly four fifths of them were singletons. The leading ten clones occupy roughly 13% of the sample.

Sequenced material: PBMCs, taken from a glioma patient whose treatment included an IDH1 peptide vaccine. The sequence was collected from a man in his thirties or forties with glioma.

The CDR3 sequence is CAWSVSGKGLNGYTF. The DNA sequence follows: TGTGCCTGGAGTGTATCGGGCAAGGGGCTTAATGGCTACACCTTC. The receptor chain draws on TRBV30 and TRBJ1-2; the D gene is possibly TRBD1, with 5 bases matching. CDR1 and CDR2 are read off the germline V gene (reference sequence) as GTSNPN and SVGIG. The CDR3 contains 15 residues, cysteine and phenylalanine counted. Only the CDR3 region is kept as DNA, spanning 45 bases read in frame from base 1. V is cut by 0 bases and J by 6 bases, and the space between the germline ends is 17 bases.